The 7 T cell receptor beta chains reported below all come from one sample, sequenced in a study of beta chain features in type 1 diabetes. Whole-study findings and limits: Within each of all four CD4+ subsets, Type 1 diabetes patients had TCRB CDR3s that were moderately but significantly shorter.

For these TCRs, the target antigens are not known. All of the isolated RNA was reverse transcribed, so expressed TCRB transcripts were sequenced. The repertoire was sequenced with immunoSEQ multiplex PCR; TCRdb's copy has only in-frame clones and lacks some. The table includes approximately 730,000 clones, around an eighth detected once. The sequenced sample was naive CD4+ T cells from blood. Receptors were obtained from a man aged 18 to 30 with type 1 diabetes.

The J gene is TRBJ2-1, the V gene TRBV7-9, with TRBD2 matching over 14 bases. The CDR3 totals 16 residues. Germline CDR1 is SEHNR and CDR2 is FQNEAQ (reference sequence). Trimming removed 6 bases from V and 4 bases from J; junction bases left unmatched: 5. CDR3 nucleotides: TGTGCCAGCAGACGGACTAGCGGGGGGCTATACAATGAGCAGTTCTTC. Translated: CASRRTSGGLYNEQFF.

This clone was counted a few times. V is TRBV14 and J is TRBJ2-7; D is unresolved. V dropped 4 bases and J dropped 6 bases, with 16 bases sitting between them. The CDR3 extends over 14 amino acids. CDR1 SGHDN and CDR2 FVKESK come from the germline V gene. The CDR3 coding sequence is TGTGCCAGCAGCCTCCGGGCCGGAGTCCTCGAGCAGTACTTC. It specifies CASSLRAGVLEQYF.

The chain joins TRBV5-1 to TRBJ2-5, with D perhaps TRBD2 (5 bases). Per the germline V gene, CDR1 is SGHRS and CDR2 is YFSETQ. There are 15 residues in the CDR3. V was clipped by 5 bases and J by 1 base, with 15 bases between them. The CDR3 loop is CASSYEGRTQETQYF. CDR3 coding DNA: TGCGCCAGCAGTTACGAGGGCCGAACCCAAGAGACCCAGTACTTC.

V and J are TRBV13 and TRBJ1-4; TRBD1 is a possible D gene (6 bases). There are 17 residues in the CDR3. Germline values: CDR1 PRHDT, CDR2 FYEKMQ (reference sequence). Trimming shortened V by 5 bases and J by 0 bases, and 16 bases separated the two germline ends. The CDR3 coding sequence is TGTGCCAGCAGCCGTAACGACAGGTTTGCAACTAATGAAAAACTGTTTTTT. Its protein is CASSRNDRFATNEKLFF.

In this sample, this clone turned up a few times. The V gene is TRBV7-2, the J gene TRBJ2-1, with a weak D call TRBD1 (6 bases). The V and J ends lost 4 bases and 0 bases respectively, with 10 bases between them. CDR1 is SGHTA, CDR2 FQGNSA, per germline. CDR3 length: 15 residues. In DNA form, the CDR3 reads TGTGCCAGCAGCTATGACAGGAACTCCTACAATGAGCAGTTCTTC. Its protein is CASSYDRNSYNEQFF.

In this sample, this clone turned up a few times. The chain uses TRBV5-4 and TRBJ2-2; no clear D. The CDR3 covers 16 residues. Germline V lookup: CDR1 SGHNT, CDR2 YYREEE (reference sequence). Trimming left V 6 bases short and J 0 bases short, with 15 bases between. The CDR3 is CASNKQDLANTGELFF. For the CDR3, the DNA is TGTGCCAGCAATAAGCAGGACCTCGCGAACACCGGGGAGCTGTTTTTT.

This clone was seen more than once but under ten times. J is TRBJ1-3 and V is TRBV5-4; a weak D match, TRBD1 (6 bases). This CDR3 has 15 residues. Germline CDR1 SGHNT, CDR2 YYREEE (reference sequence). V gave up 2 bases and J gave up 3 bases, with 12 bases separating them. CDR3 nucleotide sequence: TGTGCCAGCAGCTTATCCAGGGGCAGTGGAAACACCATATATTTT. It encodes CASSLSRGSGNTIYF.